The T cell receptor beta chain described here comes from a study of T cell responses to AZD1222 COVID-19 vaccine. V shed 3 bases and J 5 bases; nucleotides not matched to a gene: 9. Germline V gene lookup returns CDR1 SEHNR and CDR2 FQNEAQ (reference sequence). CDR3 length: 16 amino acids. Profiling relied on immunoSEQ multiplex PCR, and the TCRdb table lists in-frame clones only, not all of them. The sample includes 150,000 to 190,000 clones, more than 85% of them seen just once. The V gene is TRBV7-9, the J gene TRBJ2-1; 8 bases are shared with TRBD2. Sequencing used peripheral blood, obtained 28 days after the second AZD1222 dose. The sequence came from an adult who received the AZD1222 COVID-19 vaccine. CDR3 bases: TGTGCCAGCAGCTTCGTCCCGGGACTAGAAGACAATGAGCAGTTCTTC. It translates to CASSFVPGLEDNEQFF.